The next 20 T cell receptor beta chains were all read from a single sample in a study of shared clonotypes between healthy human individuals. Measured with immunoSEQ multiplex PCR; TCRdb has only the in-frame clones, and not every one. The data contain about 1 million clones, under 80% of them singletons. The specimen sequenced was memory CD4+ T cells sorted from blood. This sample's subset: CD45RA-negative fraction. The receptors here all came from a man between 18 and 29 years old in good health.

The chain uses TRBV7-9 and TRBJ2-5, with D hard to call. The CDR3 has 14 residues. V was shortened by 6 bases and J by 5 bases, with 16 bases between the two germline ends. The germline V gene encodes CDR1 SEHNR and CDR2 FQNEAQ (reference sequence). Written as DNA, the CDR3 is TGTGCCAGCAGTCCTACGGCGGTCCCGGAGACCCAGTACTTC. It yields the protein CASSPTAVPETQYF.

This clone was counted between two and nine times. This sample includes further DNA sequences coding for the same CDR3. The chain links TRBV7-9 to TRBJ2-7; 8 bases line up with TRBD1. J gave up 0 bases and V 3 bases, and 1 base lay outside the gene matches. The length of the CDR3 is 14 residues. Germline assignment: CDR1 SEHNR and CDR2 FQNEAQ (reference sequence). The DNA of the CDR3 is TGTGCCAGCAGCTTGGGGACAGGCTCCTACGAGCAGTACTTC. This sequence encodes CASSLGTGSYEQYF.

The count of this clone is one. The chain combines TRBV7-9 with TRBJ2-6; perhaps D is TRBD1 or TRBD2 (6 bases each). Germline lookup yields CDR1 SEHNR and CDR2 FQNEAQ (reference sequence). V was clipped by 5 bases and J by 6 bases, with 20 bases between them. The CDR3 loop spans 17 amino acids. The CDR3 DNA follows: TGTGCCAGCAGCCCGGTCCTAGGGGGGCCTGAGGCCAACGTCCTGACTTTC. It encodes CASSPVLGGPEANVLTF.

This clone was seen a handful of times. J is TRBJ2-7 and V is TRBV5-4; TRBD2 agrees at 12 bases. Germline trimming cut 2 bases from V and 2 bases from J; bases unmatched to any gene: 5. CDR3 length equals 16 residues. The germline V gene has CDR1 SGHNT and CDR2 YYREEE (reference sequence). CDR3 DNA sequence: TGTGCCAGCAGCTTTAGGACTAGCGGGGCCACCTACGAGCAGTACTTC. Protein: CASSFRTSGATYEQYF. The complete variable domain, with remaining parts taken from reference TRBV5-4 and TRBJ2-7, reads ETGVTQSPTHLIKTRGQQVTLRCSSQSGHNTVSWYQQALGQGPQFIFQYYREEENGRGNFPPRFSGLQFPNYSSELNVNALELDDSALYLCASSFRTSGATYEQYFGPGTRLTVT.

The chain couples TRBV28 to TRBJ1-4; tentatively, D is TRBD1 (5 bases). The CDR3 extends over 15 amino acids. CDR1 is MDHEN and CDR2 is SYDVKM in the germline V gene. The V gene lost 3 bases and the J gene lost 6 bases, with 14 bases spanning the gap. This chain's CDR3 is CASSLVGGKDEKLFF. The CDR3 DNA reads as TGTGCCAGCAGTTTGGTCGGGGGAAAGGATGAAAAACTGTTTTTT.

The V call is TRBV10-3, the J call TRBJ2-5, with 8 bases lining up with TRBD2. From germline, CDR1 is ENHRY and CDR2 SYGVKD. CDR3 size: 15 residues. Trimming removed 8 bases from V and 3 bases from J; junction bases left unmatched: 11. CDR3 nucleotides: TGTGCCATCTCCCGGGGTAGCGGGGTAGAAGAGACCCAGTACTTC. The encoded protein is CAISRGSGVEETQYF.

This chain uses TRBV5-1 with TRBJ1-1; D unresolved. V lost 0 bases and J lost 5, with 8 bases in between. This CDR3 is 13 amino acids long. CDR1 is SGHRS and CDR2 is YFSETQ in the germline V gene. CDR3 sequence: CASSLDKVTEAFF. In nucleotides, the CDR3 is TGCGCCAGCAGCTTGGATAAGGTTACTGAAGCTTTCTTT.

The rearrangement uses TRBV7-9 and TRBJ1-6; the D is unclear. The V end was cut by 1 base, the J end by 11 bases, with 18 bases between. The CDR3 is made up of 16 amino acids. Germline loops: CDR1 SEHNR, CDR2 FQNEAQ (reference sequence). CDR3 nucleotides: TGTGCCAGCAGCTTAGTGGGTAACACCGCGGCGGCACCCCTCCACTTT. It is translated as CASSLVGNTAAAPLHF.

This clone was detected a few times. V and J are TRBV30 and TRBJ1-5; D ambiguous. V shed 2 bases and J shed 3 bases, with 14 bases lying between them. The germline CDR1 and CDR2 sequences are GTSNPN and SVGIG (reference sequence). This CDR3 contains 15 residues. DNA for the CDR3: TGTGCCTGGAGTTTAGGGCTTTCTTACAATCAGCCCCAGCATTTT. Translation gives CAWSLGLSYNQPQHF.

This clone was observed a few times. This chain uses TRBV30 with TRBJ1-1, with D hard to call. CDR3 length: 11 amino acids. The V and J ends lost 1 base and 9 bases respectively, with 9 bases between them. Germline assignment: CDR1 GTSNPN and CDR2 SVGIG (reference sequence). CDR3 DNA sequence: TGTGCCTGGAGTGGGGATCACCAAGCTTTCTTT. It translates to CAWSGDHQAFF.

The chain has TRBV11-3 and TRBJ2-3; D might be TRBD2 (5 bases). Trimming cost V 1 base and J 10 bases, with 15 bases left between them. The CDR3 is made up of 14 amino acids. Germline CDR1 SGHNT, CDR2 YENEEA. CDR3 loop: CASSLVGRANAQYF. DNA of the CDR3: TGTGCCAGCAGCTTAGTCGGGCGGGCTAATGCGCAGTATTTT.

This clone has only a few counts. V gene TRBV10-3 combines with J gene TRBJ2-1; 11 bases are a match to TRBD2. The junction had 10 bases not matched to a gene; V was cut back by 3 bases and J by 9 bases. CDR1 ENHRY and CDR2 SYGVKD come from the germline V gene. CDR3 length equals 16 residues. CDR3 nucleotide sequence: TGTGCCATCAGTGAAATAGCGGGAGGGCCAAGTTTTGAGCAGTTCTTC. Translated: CAISEIAGGPSFEQFF.

The chain's CDR3 is CASSLFNSPLHF. Here the CDR3 DNA reads TGTGCCAGCAGCCTGTTTAATTCACCCCTCCACTTT. The genes are TRBV7-6 and TRBJ1-6; D call uncertain. This CDR3 comprises 12 residues. Trimming left V 5 bases short and J 6 bases short, with 5 bases between. The V gene's germline CDR1 is SGHVS and CDR2 FNYEAQ.

The chain couples TRBV6-5 to TRBJ1-2, with a weak D call TRBD1 (5 bases). CDR3 size: 14 residues. The germline V gene has CDR1 MNHEY and CDR2 SVGAGI. With 6 bases removed from V and 3 bases from J, the gap between germline ends came to 14 bases. CDR3 protein: CASSPGTDHYGYTF. The CDR3 nucleotides read TGTGCCAGCAGCCCGGGGACCGATCACTATGGCTACACCTTC.

The V call is TRBV5-1, the J call TRBJ2-3, with D perhaps given as TRBD1 or TRBD2 (6 bases each). With 4 bases removed from V and 2 bases from J, the gap between germline ends came to 20 bases. The CDR3 has 17 residues. CDR1 is SGHRS and CDR2 is YFSETQ in the germline V gene. CDR3 residues: CASSASGAARLTDTQYF. The CDR3 DNA reads as TGCGCCAGCAGCGCGTCGGGGGCGGCCAGACTCACAGATACGCAGTATTTT.

The chain carries TRBV5-8 and TRBJ1-2, with TRBD1 identical over 7 bases. The CDR3 is 13 residues long. CDR1 is SGHTS and CDR2 is YDEGEE in the germline V gene. V lost 5 bases and J lost 5; bases outside the gene matches: 6. The CDR3 DNA reads TGTGCCAGCAGAAGACAGGGAGGTTATGGCTACACCTTC. The encoded protein is CASRRQGGYGYTF.

The genes are TRBV19 and TRBJ1-4; 8 bases fit TRBD1. The CDR3 is 15 residues long. Trimming removed 5 bases from V and 7 bases from J; junction bases left unmatched: 9. The germline CDR1 and CDR2 sequences are LNHDA and SQIVND (reference sequence). The CDR3 reads CASSSTGVQGEKLFF. CDR3 coding DNA: TGTGCCAGTAGTTCGACAGGGGTACAAGGTGAAAAACTGTTTTTT. Full variable domain (rest looked up from reference TRBV19 and TRBJ1-4): DGGITQSPKYLFRKEGQNVTLSCEQNLNHDAMYWYRQDPGQGLRLIYYSQIVNDFQKGDIAEGYSVSREKKESFPLTVTSAQKNPTAFYLCASSSTGVQGEKLFFGSGTQLSVL.

The V and J genes are TRBV2 and TRBJ2-7; D is unclear. Germline V gene data show CDR1 as SNHLY and CDR2 as FYNNEI. V was clipped by 10 bases and J by 9 bases, with 16 bases between them. CDR3 length: 11 residues. Here the CDR3 DNA reads TGTGCCACCGCGAGACTGGGGATGCAGTACTTC. Translated: CATARLGMQYF.

The chain carries TRBV5-1 and TRBJ2-5; D could derive from TRBD1 or TRBD2 (7 bases each). Germline CDR1 SGHRS, CDR2 YFSETQ. The CDR3 spans 15 residues. V was pared by 3 bases and J by 3 bases, with 15 bases between. The DNA for the CDR3 is TGCGCCAGCAGCTCCAGGGGGGGACCAGAAGAGACCCAGTACTTC. It specifies CASSSRGGPEETQYF.

This chain links TRBV4-3 with TRBJ2-2; D may be TRBD2 (6 bases). The CDR3 extends over 14 amino acids. Trimming stripped 2 bases from V and 4 bases from J, with 8 bases between. Germline lookup yields CDR1 LGHNA and CDR2 YSLEER. The CDR3 sequence is CASSQSSATGELFF. In nucleotides, the CDR3 is TGCGCCAGCAGCCAATCTAGCGCCACCGGGGAGCTGTTTTTT.